This TCR beta chain was sequenced during a study of beta chain features in type 1 diabetes. The CDR3 contains 14 residues. The germline CDR1 and CDR2 sequences are SGHRS and YFSETQ. The germline V and J ends were trimmed by 0 bases and 2 bases, with 8 bases remaining between them. This clone was picked up many times. Expressed TCRB transcripts got sequenced, as all isolated RNA was reverse transcribed. Regulatory, naive and central memory T cell samples averaged around 3.6 million reads. Profiled with immunoSEQ multiplex PCR; TCRdb holds only in-frame clones, not every one. The sample shows around 250,000 clones, 27% of them seen only once.

The TCR was taken from a man younger than 45 in good health. Material: central memory CD4+ T cells from blood. This chain joins TRBV5-1 and TRBJ1-1; no reliable D call. The CDR3 bases are TGCGCCAGCAGCTTGGGGCCCGAAAACACTGAAGCTTTCTTT. Amino acid sequence: CASSLGPENTEAFF. Combining the CDR3 with reference TRBV5-1 and TRBJ1-1 gives the whole variable domain KAGVTQTPRYLIKTRGQQVTLSCSPISGHRSVSWYQQTPGQGLQFLFEYFSETQRNKGNFPGRFSGRQFSNSRSEMNVSTLELGDSALYLCASSLGPENTEAFFGQGTRLTVV.